This T cell receptor (beta chain) originates from a study of neurological immune-mediated disorders. At least ten counts were recorded for this clonotype. It was by 5'RACE with 10-nucleotide random UMIs that the cDNA was made. Whenever a sequencing run was performed, it yielded over 170 million TCR-beta sequences from 15-18 subjects. One entry per CDR3 protein results from TCRdb running MiXCR on the 5' RACE reads. The sample carries about 30,000 distinct CDR3 sequences, 9% to 15% recorded once. The ends were cut back, 7 bases at V and 4 bases at J, with 13 bases in the middle. The CDR3 runs to 13 residues. Germline CDR1 reads MNHEY; CDR2 reads SVGAGI.

This TCR came from a man between 60 and 75 years old in good health. The gene calls are TRBV6-5 and TRBJ1-2, with D possibly being TRBD1 (6 bases). Material: PBMCs. CDR3 sequence (DNA): TGTGCCAGCACCGGACAGAATACCTATGGCTACACCTTC. As protein: CASTGQNTYGYTF.